One and the same sample provided the 23 T cell receptor beta chains below, sequenced in a study of T cells in Graves' hyperthyroidism and ophthalmopathy. TCR beta CDR3 region amplification was performed from RNA transcripts. TCR CDR3 regions were first amplified by RT-PCR with HTBI primers. Via MiXCR, TCRdb re-called the multiplex PCR reads, giving one row per CDR3 protein. Of roughly 500,000 distinct CDR3 sequences listed, 46% are singletons. Sequencing input: peripheral blood or thyroid tissue (not recorded which). The receptors here all came from an adult woman with Graves' disease, either hyperthyroidism or ophthalmopathy (not recorded which).

This clonotype was seen at least ten times. This chain joins TRBV5-1 and TRBJ1-2; D gene uncertain. Trimming removed 2 bases from V and 4 bases from J, with 12 bases in between. Germline CDR1 and CDR2: SGHRS and YFSETQ. CDR3 size: 14 residues. The CDR3 loop is CASSLDSRGYGYTF. Here the CDR3 DNA reads TGCGCCAGCAGCTTAGACTCACGAGGCTATGGCTACACCTTC.

The V gene is TRBV19, the J gene TRBJ1-5, with D maybe TRBD1 (5 bases). Germline V gene sequence: CDR1 LNHDA, CDR2 SQIVND (reference sequence). V dropped 8 bases and J dropped 1 base, with 15 bases sitting between them. This CDR3 contains 15 residues. The CDR3 loop reads CASSTPGESNQPQHF. For the CDR3, the DNA is TGTGCCAGTTCAACGCCGGGGGAGAGCAATCAGCCCCAGCATTTT.

This clonotype was detected once. V gene TRBV10-3 combines with J gene TRBJ2-6; TRBD1 agrees at 12 bases. J gave up 4 bases and V 10 bases, and 11 bases lay outside the gene matches. Germline V gene lookup returns CDR1 ENHRY and CDR2 SYGVKD. This CDR3 is built from 17 residues. CDR3 loop: CATLPGQGASGANVLTF. CDR3 DNA: TGTGCCACCCTACCGGGACAGGGGGCATCAGGGGCCAACGTCCTGACTTTC.

This clonotype came up many times. This sequence joins TRBV5-6 and TRBJ2-7; weak D call: TRBD1 (5 bases). The CDR3 extends over 14 amino acids. The germline V gene has CDR1 SGHDT and CDR2 YYEEEE. Trimming shortened V by 0 bases and J by 4 bases, and 11 bases separated the two germline ends. CDR3 region: CASSLEGDKYEQYF. In DNA form, the CDR3 reads TGTGCCAGCAGCTTGGAAGGGGATAAATACGAGCAGTACTTC.

This chain joins TRBV7-9 and TRBJ2-5, with D maybe TRBD1 (6 bases). V was cut by 0 bases and J by 14 bases, with 10 bases left in between. The CDR3 contains 11 residues. Germline V CDR1 and CDR2: SEHNR, FQNEAQ (reference sequence). The CDR3 loop reads CASSLARGFYF. The CDR3 coding sequence is TGTGCCAGCAGCTTAGCCAGGGGCTTTTACTTC.

This clonotype was counted only a few times. CDR3 coding DNA: TGTGCCACCAGCAGAGTCAATGAGCAGTTCTTC. Translation gives CATSRVNEQFF. V usage is TRBV15 and J usage is TRBJ2-1; D remains unclear. Germline V gives CDR1 LNHNV, CDR2 YYDKDF (reference sequence). This CDR3 is 11 amino acids long. V lost 1 base and J 6 bases, leaving 1 base between the germline ends. The variable domain in full, completed from reference TRBV15 and TRBJ2-1, reads DAMVIQNPRYQVTQFGKPVTLSCSQTLNHNVMYWYQQKSSQAPKLLFHYYDKDFNNEADTPDNFQSRRPNTSFCFLDIRSPGLGDTAMYLCATSRVNEQFFGPGTRLTVL.

The chain links TRBV10-3 to TRBJ1-5; 8 nucleotides match TRBD1. The germline V gene has CDR1 ENHRY and CDR2 SYGVKD. The length of the CDR3 is 14 residues. Unmatched junction bases numbered 3, after V lost 2 bases and J lost 6 bases. DNA of the CDR3: TGTGCCATCAGTGAGAGGACAGGGAGTCAGCCCCAGCATTTT. Translating it yields CAISERTGSQPQHF.

This clonotype has at least ten counts. V is TRBV7-2 and J is TRBJ1-6; D may be TRBD1 (6 bases). The ends were cut back, 6 bases at V and 10 bases at J, with 13 bases in the middle. The CDR3 is made up of 13 amino acids. Germline values: CDR1 SGHTA, CDR2 FQGNSA. The CDR3 nucleotides read TGTGCCAGCAGTTTACAGGGACGGTCACCCCTCCACTTT. This gives the protein CASSLQGRSPLHF.

This clonotype was seen ten or more times. The gene calls are TRBV5-5 and TRBJ1-1; a weak D match, TRBD1 (6 bases). The germline gives CDR1 SGHKS, CDR2 YYEKEE (reference sequence). The CDR3 spans 15 residues. Trimming took 4 bases from V and 0 from J, leaving 13 bases between them. The CDR3 coding sequence is TGTGCCAGCAGCGGAGGGGGGACTCTGAACACTGAAGCTTTCTTT. Translation: CASSGGGTLNTEAFF.

In this sample, this clonotype turned up many times. CDR3 bases: TGTGCCAGTAGTCCACGGACAGGGAATAGCAATCAGCCCCAGCATTTT. It specifies CASSPRTGNSNQPQHF. This chain connects TRBV19 to TRBJ1-5; 8 bases fit TRBD1. Germline assignment: CDR1 LNHDA and CDR2 SQIVND (reference sequence). J gave up 0 bases and V 5 bases, and 6 bases lay outside the gene matches. The CDR3 spans 16 residues.

This chain links TRBV12-3 or TRBV12-4 with TRBJ2-5, with D uncertain. The CDR3 has 10 residues. V lost 7 bases and J lost 5, with 5 bases in between. CDR3 sequence reads: CASMGETQYF. As DNA, the CDR3 is TGTGCCAGCATGGGTGAGACCCAGTACTTC.

This clonotype showed up many times. This chain joins TRBV4-2 and TRBJ1-1; TRBD1 is a possible D gene (5 bases). V was trimmed by 0 bases and J by 10 bases, leaving 15 bases between them. The CDR3 is 14 residues long. Germline CDR1 is LGHNA and CDR2 is YNFKEQ. CDR3 nucleotides: TGTGCCAGCAGCCAAGACAGGGTAAGAGCGGGAGCTTTCTTT. Its protein product is CASSQDRVRAGAFF.

This clonotype appeared many times. The V and J genes are TRBV15 and TRBJ1-6; D possibly corresponds to TRBD1 (5 bases). V was pared by 0 bases and J by 10 bases, with 10 bases between. This CDR3 has 14 amino acids. Germline-derived CDR1 and CDR2 are LNHNV and YYDKDF (reference sequence). DNA of the CDR3: TGTGCCACCAGCAGAGAGGGCAGGGACTCACCCCTCCACTTT. This codes for CATSREGRDSPLHF. Based on the CDR3 plus reference TRBV15 and TRBJ1-6, the full variable domain is DAMVIQNPRYQVTQFGKPVTLSCSQTLNHNVMYWYQQKSSQAPKLLFHYYDKDFNNEADTPDNFQSRRPNTSFCFLDIRSPGLGDTAMYLCATSREGRDSPLHFGNGTRLTVT.

CDR3 residues: CASSSLGAYYEQYF. CDR3 bases: TGTGCCAGCAGCTCCCTCGGGGCCTACTACGAGCAGTACTTC. This rearrangement joins TRBV7-9 to TRBJ2-7; D may correspond to TRBD1 or TRBD2 (5 bases each). Germline loops: CDR1 SEHNR, CDR2 FQNEAQ (reference sequence). Trimming removed 4 bases at V and 3 bases at J, with 13 bases between. The CDR3 loop spans 14 amino acids.

The chain employs TRBV7-2 and TRBJ1-3, with a possible D match to TRBD1 (5 bases). The CDR3 extends over 15 amino acids. Germline assignment: CDR1 SGHTA and CDR2 FQGNSA. The ends were cut back, 1 base at V and 3 bases at J, with 10 bases in the middle. The CDR3 nucleotides read TGTGCCAGCAGCTTAGGAGGGGCCGATGGAAACACCATATATTTT. Residues: CASSLGGADGNTIYF. The entire variable domain, with the rest obtained from reference TRBV7-2 and TRBJ1-3, is as follows: GAGVSQSPSNKVTEKGKDVELRCDPISGHTALYWYRQSLGQGLEFLIYFQGNSAPDKSGLPSDRFSAERTGGSVSTLTIQRTQQEDSAVYLCASSLGGADGNTIYFGEGSWLTVV.

The rearrangement uses TRBV10-3 and TRBJ2-6; 7 positions agree with TRBD1. Per the germline V gene, CDR1 is ENHRY and CDR2 is SYGVKD. This CDR3 spans 15 amino acids. V lost 8 bases to trimming and J lost 2 bases; unmatched junction nucleotides: 6. DNA of the CDR3: TGTGCCATCGGCAGACAGGGTACTGGGGCCAACGTCCTGACTTTC. It is translated as CAIGRQGTGANVLTF.

In its sample, this clonotype was seen many times. This chain connects TRBV7-6 to TRBJ1-1, with 7 bases identical to TRBD1. The CDR3 has 14 amino acids. CDR1 and CDR2 from the germline V gene are SGHVS and FNYEAQ. Losses at the gene ends were 5 bases for V and 5 bases for J; bases not matched to a gene: 8. CDR3 in DNA: TGTGCCAGCAGCCCACAACAGGGGTGGACTGAAGCTTTCTTT. Protein: CASSPQQGWTEAFF.

A remark on this clonotype: A read error may explain this, as a much larger clone is one base away. The chain carries TRBV10-3 and TRBJ2-3; 7 nucleotides agree with TRBD2. The germline V gene has CDR1 ENHRY and CDR2 SYGVKD. The CDR3 length is 15 residues. CDR3 in DNA: TGTGCCGTCAGTGAGGAAAGCGGGACTCGAGATACGCAGTATTTT. Amino acids: CAVSEESGTRDTQYF.

This clonotype appeared many times. The J gene is TRBJ2-7, the V gene TRBV19; 11 nucleotides agree with TRBD2. With 5 bases clipped from V and 4 bases from J, the junction kept 7 bases outside the gene matches. Germline V gene sequence: CDR1 LNHDA, CDR2 SQIVND (reference sequence). The length of the CDR3 is 15 residues. CDR3 in DNA: TGTGCCAGTAGTCTTCCGGGACTAGCGGTTTACGAGCAGTACTTC. This encodes CASSLPGLAVYEQYF.

This clonotype was observed once. The chain is built from TRBV15 and TRBJ1-5; 7 nucleotides match TRBD1. The CDR3 runs 14 residues. CDR1 and CDR2 (germline): LNHNV, YYDKDF (reference sequence). The CDR3: CAAQGGWSNQPQHF. CDR3 coding DNA: TGTGCTGCCCAGGGGGGCTGGAGCAATCAGCCCCAGCATTTT.

This clonotype appeared a single time. The genes are TRBV10-1 and TRBJ2-2; 9 nucleotides align to TRBD1. The CDR3 extends over 17 amino acids. V was clipped by 5 bases and J by 2 bases; unmatched bases: 9. Germline loops: CDR1 WNHNN, CDR2 SYGVQD (reference sequence). CDR3 sequence reads: CASSQDRDRVNTGELFF. CDR3 nucleotides: TGCGCCAGCAGTCAAGACCGGGACAGGGTTAACACCGGGGAGCTGTTTTTT.

This clonotype has just a few counts. The genes are TRBV29-1 and TRBJ1-1; D is uncertain. Germline V lookup: CDR1 SQVTM, CDR2 ANQGSEA. The CDR3 runs to 15 residues. V was trimmed by 7 bases and J by 5 bases, leaving 23 bases between them. The CDR3 nucleotides are TGCAGCGCTGCCGCGGGCGGATTCCGGGGAACTGAAGCTTTCTTT. Its protein product is CSAAAGGFRGTEAFF.

The rearrangement links TRBV29-1 to TRBJ1-1; 10 bases match TRBD1. The V gene end was trimmed by 0 bases and the J gene end by 7 bases; junction bases not matched to a gene: 5. The germline V gene has CDR1 SQVTM and CDR2 ANQGSEA. The CDR3 sequence is 14 residues long. The CDR3 DNA reads TGCAGCGTTGAAGAGAGACAGGGGGCGGGTGAAGCTTTCTTT. Its translation is CSVEERQGAGEAFF.